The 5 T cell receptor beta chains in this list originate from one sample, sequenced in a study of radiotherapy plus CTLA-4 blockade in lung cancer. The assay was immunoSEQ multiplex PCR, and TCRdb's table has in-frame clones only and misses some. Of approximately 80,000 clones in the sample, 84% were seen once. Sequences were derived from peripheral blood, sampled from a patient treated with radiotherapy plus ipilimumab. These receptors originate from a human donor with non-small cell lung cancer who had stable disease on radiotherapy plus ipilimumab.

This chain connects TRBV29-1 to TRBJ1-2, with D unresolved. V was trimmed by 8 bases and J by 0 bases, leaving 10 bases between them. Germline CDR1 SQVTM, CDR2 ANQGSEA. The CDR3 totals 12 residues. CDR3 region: CSSRGSNYGYTF. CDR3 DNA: TGCAGCTCACGTGGATCTAACTATGGCTACACCTTC.

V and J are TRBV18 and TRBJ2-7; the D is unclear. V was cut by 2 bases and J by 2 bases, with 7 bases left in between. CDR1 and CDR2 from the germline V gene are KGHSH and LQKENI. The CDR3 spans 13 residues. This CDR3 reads CASSPIRTYEQYF. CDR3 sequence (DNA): TGTGCCAGCTCACCAATTAGAACCTACGAGCAGTACTTC. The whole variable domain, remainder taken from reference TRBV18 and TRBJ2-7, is NAGVMQNPRHLVRRRGQEARLRCSPMKGHSHVYWYRQLPEEGLKFMVYLQKENIIDESGMPKERFSAEFPKEGPSILRIQQVVRGDSAAYFCASSPIRTYEQYFGPGTRLTVT.

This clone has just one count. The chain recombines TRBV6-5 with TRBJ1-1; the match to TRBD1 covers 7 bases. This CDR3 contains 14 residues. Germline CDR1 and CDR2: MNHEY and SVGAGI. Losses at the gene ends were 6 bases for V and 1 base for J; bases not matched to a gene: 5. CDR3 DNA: TGTGCCAGCAGAAGGGGGCGGACGAACACTGAAGCTTTCTTT. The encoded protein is CASRRGRTNTEAFF.

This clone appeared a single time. CDR3 region: CASSLRGGSPLHF. The CDR3 DNA reads TGTGCCAGCAGCTTACGGGGTGGTTCACCCCTCCACTTT. V gene TRBV11-2 combines with J gene TRBJ1-6, with D unresolved. Germline-derived CDR1 and CDR2 are SGHAT and FQNNGV. V lost 2 bases and J 9 bases, leaving 8 bases between the germline ends. The CDR3 covers 13 residues.

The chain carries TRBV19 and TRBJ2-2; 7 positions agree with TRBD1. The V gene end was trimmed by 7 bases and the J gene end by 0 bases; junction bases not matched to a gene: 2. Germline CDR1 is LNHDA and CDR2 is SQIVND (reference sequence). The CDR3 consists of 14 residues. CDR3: CASKGQPNTGELFF. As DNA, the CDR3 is TGTGCCAGTAAGGGACAGCCGAACACCGGGGAGCTGTTTTTT.